This TCR beta chain was sequenced during a study of CD8 T cells in Susac syndrome. The RNA input was 0.5 to 1 ug, and it was reverse transcribed with random hexamers. TCRdb re-called the immunoSEQ multiplex PCR reads through MiXCR, storing one row per CDR3 protein. This sample carries over 120,000 distinct CDR3 sequences, 85% to 95% of them seen once, and the ten largest clones take roughly 0.14%. With respect to this clonotype: Its target is not known.

Losses at the gene ends were 7 bases for V and 1 base for J; bases not matched to a gene: 17. CDR3 size: 17 residues. Looked up from germline, CDR1 is SQVTM and CDR2 is ANQGSEA. General study results and limits: Within Susac syndrome CD4+ T cell repertoires, clonal expansion was not evident.

This TCR derives from a human donor with Susac syndrome. The genes are TRBV29-1 and TRBJ1-1, with 8 positions matching TRBD1. Source material: CD4+ T cells from PBMCs. The CDR3 sequence: CSGVGQAVPNPNTEAFF. CDR3 in DNA: TGCAGCGGGGTGGGACAGGCCGTGCCGAACCCGAACACTGAAGCTTTCTTT. The full variable domain, completed using reference TRBV29-1 and TRBJ1-1, is SAVISQKPSRDICQRGTSLTIQCQVDSQVTMMFWYRQQPGQSLTLIATANQGSEATYESGFVIDKFPISRPNLTFSTLTVSNMSPEDSSIYLCSGVGQAVPNPNTEAFFGQGTRLTVV.